Following are 23 T cell receptor beta chains from one sample sequenced in a study of shared clonotypes between healthy human individuals. Generated by immunoSEQ multiplex PCR, the TCRdb table keeps only in-frame clones and is missing some. The repertoire holds about 980,000 clones, with about 80% as singletons. Sequenced sample: memory CD4+ T cells sorted from blood. As to subset: CD45RA-negative fraction. These receptors originate from a man aged 18-30 years in good health.

The chain has TRBV10-1 and TRBJ2-1; no reliable D call. Germline values: CDR1 WNHNN, CDR2 SYGVQD (reference sequence). The length of the CDR3 is 13 residues. Trimming stripped 0 bases from V and 10 bases from J, with 10 bases between. Here the CDR3 reads CASSESMAEEQFF. CDR3 coding DNA: TGCGCCAGCAGTGAGTCGATGGCAGAAGAGCAGTTCTTC.

This clone was counted between two and nine times. The rearrangement joins TRBV18 to TRBJ1-4, with a weak D call TRBD1 (6 bases). Deletions cut 3 bases from V and 2 bases from J, with 10 bases between. Per germline, CDR1 KGHSH and CDR2 LQKENI. CDR3 length: 15 residues. The CDR3: CASSPPDRTNEKLFF. CDR3 coding DNA: TGTGCCAGCTCACCCCCCGACAGGACTAATGAAAAACTGTTTTTT.

This clone was counted a single time. This chain joins TRBV19 and TRBJ2-1, with 11 bases lining up with TRBD2. With V trimmed by 7 bases and J by 9 bases, 8 bases remained unmatched. CDR1 and CDR2 from the germline V gene are LNHDA and SQIVND (reference sequence). This CDR3 comprises 14 residues. CDR3 DNA sequence: TGTGCCAGTAATAGCGGGGGGGCATTGCGTGAGCAGTTCTTC. Protein: CASNSGGALREQFF.

The genes are TRBV5-4 and TRBJ1-2, with TRBD1 matching 7 bases. After removal of 3 bases from V and 4 bases from J, the junction contained 9 bases not matched to a gene. The germline gives CDR1 SGHNT, CDR2 YYREEE (reference sequence). The CDR3 is 15 residues long. The CDR3, as DNA: TGTGCCAGCAGCTCACCAACAGGGGTCCCCTATGGCTACACCTTC. Residues: CASSSPTGVPYGYTF. The full variable domain, rest sourced from reference TRBV5-4 and TRBJ1-2, is ETGVTQSPTHLIKTRGQQVTLRCSSQSGHNTVSWYQQALGQGPQFIFQYYREEENGRGNFPPRFSGLQFPNYSSELNVNALELDDSALYLCASSSPTGVPYGYTFGSGTRLTVV.

To note about this clone: Other nucleotide sequences in the sample specify the same CDR3. The J gene is TRBJ2-5, the V gene TRBV5-1, with D perhaps being TRBD1 or TRBD2 (5 bases each). The V and J ends lost 5 bases and 2 bases respectively, with 7 bases between them. The CDR3 consists of 12 residues. Germline assignment: CDR1 SGHRS and CDR2 YFSETQ. In DNA form, the CDR3 reads TGCGCCAGCAGTTGGGGGCAAGAGACCCAGTACTTC. Protein product: CASSWGQETQYF.

This clone was seen a few times. The chain joins TRBV5-6 to TRBJ1-1; unclear D gene. This CDR3 contains 15 residues. V lost 1 base and J lost 0, with 10 bases in between. CDR1 SGHDT and CDR2 YYEEEE come from the germline V gene. The CDR3 DNA reads as TGTGCCAGCAGCTTGTTGGAGCTCATGAACACTGAAGCTTTCTTT. This sequence encodes CASSLLELMNTEAFF. Full variable domain (outside the CDR3, taken from reference TRBV5-6 and TRBJ1-1): DAGVTQSPTHLIKTRGQQVTLRCSPKSGHDTVSWYQQALGQGPQFIFQYYEEEERQRGNFPDRFSGHQFPNYSSELNVNALLLGDSALYLCASSLLELMNTEAFFGQGTRLTVV.

The J gene is TRBJ2-5, the V gene TRBV15; 8 bases align to TRBD1. Germline V lookup: CDR1 LNHNV, CDR2 YYDKDF (reference sequence). The CDR3 consists of 15 residues. Trimming removed 5 bases from V and 5 bases from J; junction bases left unmatched: 10. CDR3 amino acids: CATSPRTGFMETQYF. The CDR3 bases are TGTGCCACCAGCCCACGGACAGGGTTCATGGAGACCCAGTACTTC.

The chain has TRBV19 and TRBJ1-2, with D unclear. The germline V gene has CDR1 LNHDA and CDR2 SQIVND (reference sequence). This CDR3 is built from 13 residues. V was trimmed by 7 bases and J by 2 bases, leaving 11 bases between them. Here the CDR3 reads CASTQEGNYGYTF. In DNA, the CDR3 is TGTGCCAGTACCCAAGAGGGAAACTATGGCTACACCTTC.

The genes are TRBV6-5 and TRBJ1-2; 8 nucleotides agree with TRBD1. CDR1 and CDR2 (germline): MNHEY, SVGAGI. The CDR3 is made up of 13 amino acids. After removal of 6 bases from V and 3 bases from J, the junction contained 3 bases not matched to a gene. CDR3 in DNA: TGTGCCAGCAGGGGACAGGTTGACTATGGCTACACCTTC. This encodes CASRGQVDYGYTF.

The V and J genes are TRBV27 and TRBJ2-7; no clear D. From germline, CDR1 is MNHEY and CDR2 SMNVEV (reference sequence). The germline V and J ends were trimmed by 3 bases and 2 bases, with 14 bases remaining between them. CDR3 size: 15 residues. CDR3 in DNA: TGTGCCAGCAGTTTCACGGCGTCAGCCCCCTACGAGCAGTACTTC. Its protein is CASSFTASAPYEQYF.

The table lists this clone with a few counts. One end of the junction varies from germline; a read error may be responsible. The gene calls are TRBV7-7 and TRBJ2-2; 7 nucleotides line up with TRBD1. Germline V gene lookup returns CDR1 SSHAT and CDR2 FNYEAQ (reference sequence). The CDR3 consists of 17 residues. CDR3 DNA sequence: TGTGCTAGCAGCTTAAGGGCACAGGGGCCTCGACCCGGGGAGCTGTTTTTT. It codes for CASSLRAQGPRPGELFF.

This clone was seen just once. This sequence joins TRBV5-6 and TRBJ1-5; a possible D gene is TRBD1 (6 bases). V lost 0 bases and J 1 base, leaving 8 bases between the germline ends. This CDR3 has 15 residues. Germline V gene sequence: CDR1 SGHDT, CDR2 YYEEEE. The CDR3 DNA reads as TGTGCCAGCAGCTTGGAGGGGGGGAGCAATCAGCCCCAGCATTTT. This codes for CASSLEGGSNQPQHF.

The rearrangement links TRBV11-2 to TRBJ1-2, with 8 bases matching TRBD1. Germline loops: CDR1 SGHAT, CDR2 FQNNGV. This CDR3 contains 17 residues. The junction had 11 bases not matched to a gene; V was cut back by 2 bases and J by 3 bases. CDR3: CASSLNRGDRIYYGYTF. CDR3 sequence (DNA): TGTGCCAGCAGCTTAAATCGGGGGGACAGGATTTACTATGGCTACACCTTC.

This clone is a singleton in its sample. The rearrangement uses TRBV9 and TRBJ2-7, with D possibly matching TRBD2 (5 bases). Deletions cut 0 bases from V and 8 bases from J, with 18 bases between. The germline V gene has CDR1 SGDLS and CDR2 YYNGEE. The CDR3 is 15 amino acids. CDR3 amino acids: CASSVGTVPSEQQYF. The CDR3 DNA follows: TGTGCCAGCAGCGTAGGGACTGTCCCTTCTGAGCAGCAGTACTTC.

The chain recombines TRBV6-1 with TRBJ2-3; 12 bases match TRBD2. V was clipped by 4 bases and J by 2 bases; unmatched bases: 4. The CDR3 is made up of 16 amino acids. The germline V gene has CDR1 MNHNS and CDR2 SASEGT. The CDR3 region is CASSGRLAGDTDTQYF. CDR3 DNA: TGTGCCAGCAGTGGACGACTAGCGGGGGACACAGATACGCAGTATTTT.

Comments on this clone: Additional DNA sequences in this sample encode the identical CDR3. This chain links TRBV5-1 with TRBJ2-5; 7 bases fit TRBD2. Germline trimming cut 0 bases from V and 4 bases from J; bases unmatched to any gene: 3. CDR3 length: 14 residues. The germline V gene has CDR1 SGHRS and CDR2 YFSETQ. DNA for the CDR3: TGCGCCAGCAGCTTGGTCCCGGGGGGAGAGACCCAGTACTTC. Amino acid sequence: CASSLVPGGETQYF.

This clone has only a few counts. The chain is built from TRBV2 and TRBJ2-5, with a possible D match to TRBD2 (5 bases). The germline V gene has CDR1 SNHLY and CDR2 FYNNEI. V lost 4 bases and J 6 bases, leaving 12 bases between the germline ends. CDR3 length equals 13 residues. This CDR3 reads CASSVSGEKTQYF. DNA for the CDR3: TGTGCCAGCAGTGTTTCCGGGGAAAAGACCCAGTACTTC. Full variable domain (outside the CDR3, taken from reference TRBV2 and TRBJ2-5): EPEVTQTPSHQVTQMGQEVILRCVPISNHLYFYWYRQILGQKVEFLVSFYNNEISEKSEIFDDQFSVERPDGSNFTLKIRSTKLEDSAMYFCASSVSGEKTQYFGPGTRLLVL.

The rearrangement uses TRBV10-2 and TRBJ1-2; D call uncertain. Trimming took 5 bases from V and 7 from J, leaving 20 bases between them. Germline-derived CDR1 and CDR2 are WSHSY and SAAADI. The length of the CDR3 is 15 residues. The CDR3 here is CASSPKLLETGGYTF. The CDR3 nucleotides read TGCGCCAGCAGTCCCAAGCTATTGGAGACTGGTGGCTACACCTTC.

The chain carries TRBV2 and TRBJ1-5; 11 bases match TRBD1. The CDR3 runs 16 residues. Per the germline V gene, CDR1 is SNHLY and CDR2 is FYNNEI. J was trimmed by 1 base and V by 4 bases; bases with no gene match: 3. For the CDR3, the DNA is TGTGCCAGCAGTGGGACAGGGGGCGCGAGCAATCAGCCCCAGCATTTT. It specifies CASSGTGGASNQPQHF.

In its sample, this clone was seen once. The genes are TRBV4-1 and TRBJ1-5, with TRBD1 identical over 10 bases. V lost 1 base and J lost 6; bases outside the gene matches: 9. Germline loops: CDR1 MGHRA, CDR2 YSYEKL. CDR3 length: 17 residues. The CDR3 bases are TGCGCCAGCAGCCAAGGACGACAGGGGGCCTCTTTTCAGCCCCAGCATTTT. It translates to CASSQGRQGASFQPQHF.

In its sample, this clone was seen once. The J gene is TRBJ1-1, the V gene TRBV28; D is possibly TRBD1 (6 bases). The CDR3 is made up of 11 amino acids. The V end lost 6 bases, the J end lost 9 bases, and 11 bases lay between the germline ends. Germline loops: CDR1 MDHEN, CDR2 SYDVKM. The CDR3 here is CASRRTAQAFF. CDR3 DNA: TGTGCCAGCAGAAGGACAGCGCAAGCTTTCTTT.

This clone was counted a few times. The genes are TRBV4-1 and TRBJ1-2; D is perhaps TRBD1 (5 bases). The CDR3 length is 15 residues. V was cut by 0 bases and J by 4 bases, with 12 bases left in between. Germline V CDR1 and CDR2: MGHRA, YSYEKL. CDR3: CASSQDSTVPYGYTF. CDR3 nucleotide sequence: TGCGCCAGCAGCCAAGACTCGACAGTGCCCTATGGCTACACCTTC.

Ten or more counts support this clone. The chain is built from TRBV2 and TRBJ1-3; D gene unclear. CDR1 is SNHLY and CDR2 is FYNNEI in the germline V gene. Trimming cost V 8 bases and J 0 bases, with 14 bases left between them. CDR3 length equals 15 residues. This chain's CDR3 is CASAIGSNSGNTIYF. Here the CDR3 DNA reads TGTGCCAGCGCGATCGGAAGCAACTCTGGAAACACCATATATTTT.